Each of the 6 T cell receptor beta chains below was sequenced from the same sample in a study of cytomegalovirus exposure and HLA in healthy donors. In the PCR, 60 Vbeta and 13 Jbeta primers were used. Data came from immunoSEQ multiplex PCR; TCRdb stores just in-frame clones and leaves some out. This sample has under 100,000 clones, with about 70% found just once. Material: PBMCs. These receptors came from a man in his forties in good health and CMV-seronegative.

The chain's CDR3 is CASSSNSGGAGEQYF. The CDR3 nucleotides read TGTGCCAGCAGCTCTAATAGCGGGGGGGCGGGGGAGCAGTACTTC. The chain couples TRBV5-4 to TRBJ2-7; 11 positions agree with TRBD2. Per germline, CDR1 SGHNT and CDR2 YYREEE (reference sequence). This CDR3 has 15 residues. V lost 3 bases and J lost 7; bases outside the gene matches: 9. The whole variable domain, filled in from reference TRBV5-4 and TRBJ2-7, reads ETGVTQSPTHLIKTRGQQVTLRCSSQSGHNTVSWYQQALGQGPQFIFQYYREEENGRGNFPPRFSGLQFPNYSSELNVNALELDDSALYLCASSSNSGGAGEQYFGPGTRLTVT.

This clone turned up a few times. The chain joins TRBV18 to TRBJ1-6; no definite D call. CDR3 size: 16 residues. V was shortened by 3 bases and J by 6 bases, with 15 bases between the two germline ends. CDR1 and CDR2 (germline): KGHSH, LQKENI. CDR3 protein: CASSPQNSPANSPLHF. DNA of the CDR3: TGTGCCAGCTCACCTCAAAACAGCCCGGCTAATTCACCCCTCCACTTT.

CDR3 region: CAWSVRMRVNEQFF. The CDR3 DNA reads TGTGCCTGGAGTGTACGGATGAGGGTCAATGAGCAGTTCTTC. The chain has TRBV30 and TRBJ2-1; possibly TRBD2 for D (5 bases). V lost 0 bases and J lost 6, with 12 bases in between. The V gene's germline CDR1 is GTSNPN and CDR2 SVGIG (reference sequence). The CDR3 contains 14 residues.

This chain joins TRBV18 and TRBJ2-7; D gene unclear. Per germline, CDR1 KGHSH and CDR2 LQKENI. V was trimmed by 2 bases and J by 1 base, leaving 12 bases between them. This CDR3 is 15 amino acids long. The CDR3 is CASSPFGRTSYEQYF. In nucleotides, the CDR3 is TGTGCCAGCTCACCATTTGGGCGTACTTCCTACGAGCAGTACTTC.

The chain uses TRBV11-2 and TRBJ2-3; D is uncertain. This CDR3 has 12 residues. Germline CDR1 and CDR2: SGHAT and FQNNGV. The V end was cut by 5 bases, the J end by 7 bases, with 10 bases between. The CDR3, as DNA: TGTGCCAGCAGCCCTCTCGAGCATACGCAGTATTTT. This sequence encodes CASSPLEHTQYF.

The chain uses TRBV27 and TRBJ1-1; 9 nucleotides align to TRBD1. After removal of 10 bases from V and 4 bases from J, the junction contained 7 bases not matched to a gene. This CDR3 comprises 13 residues. CDR1 is MNHEY and CDR2 is SMNVEV in the germline V gene (reference sequence). The chain's CDR3 is CATGTGMGTEAFF. For the CDR3, the DNA is TGTGCCACCGGGACAGGGATGGGCACTGAAGCTTTCTTT.